This record concerns one T cell receptor beta chain sequence. The entry originates in a study of OX40 agonist ivuxolimab in advanced cancers. Assay: immunoSEQ multiplex PCR; the TCRdb copy retains only in-frame clones and omits some. The sample includes 30,000 to 35,000 clones, 86% of them seen just once. Germline-derived CDR1 and CDR2 are MDHEN and SYDVKM. The CDR3 totals 17 residues. Trimming took 3 bases from V and 4 from J, leaving 21 bases between them. Sequences were derived from CD4+ or CD8+ T cells sorted from blood, sampled in a trial of the OX40 agonist ivuxolimab. The rearrangement joins TRBV28 to TRBJ1-2; D gene uncertain. The sequence derives from an adult with an advanced solid tumor such as melanoma, head and neck, liver or kidney cancer. CDR3 in amino acids: CASSFRNILRDAYGYTF. The CDR3 coding sequence is TGTGCCAGCAGTTTTAGGAACATATTAAGGGATGCCTATGGCTACACCTTC.